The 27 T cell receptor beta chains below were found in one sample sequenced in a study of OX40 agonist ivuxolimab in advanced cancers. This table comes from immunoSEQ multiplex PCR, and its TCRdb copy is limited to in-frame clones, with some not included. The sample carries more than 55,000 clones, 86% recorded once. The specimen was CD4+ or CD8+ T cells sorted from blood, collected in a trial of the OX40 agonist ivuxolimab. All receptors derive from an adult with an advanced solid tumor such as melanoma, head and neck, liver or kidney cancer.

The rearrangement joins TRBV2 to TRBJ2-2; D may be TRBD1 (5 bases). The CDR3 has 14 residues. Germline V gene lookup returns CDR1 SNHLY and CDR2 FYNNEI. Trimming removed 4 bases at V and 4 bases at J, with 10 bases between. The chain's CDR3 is CASSADSPTGELFF. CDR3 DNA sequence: TGTGCCAGCAGTGCCGACAGCCCCACCGGGGAGCTGTTTTTT.

CDR3 bases: TGTGCCAGCAGCTCCGGGACAGGGCTATCCTACGAGCAGTACTTC. Its translation: CASSSGTGLSYEQYF. The chain combines TRBV6-6 with TRBJ2-7, with 9 bases fitting TRBD1. Germline V gene data show CDR1 as MNHNY and CDR2 as SVGAGI (reference sequence). J lost 1 base, V lost 6 bases, and 7 bases had no gene match. The CDR3 runs to 15 residues.

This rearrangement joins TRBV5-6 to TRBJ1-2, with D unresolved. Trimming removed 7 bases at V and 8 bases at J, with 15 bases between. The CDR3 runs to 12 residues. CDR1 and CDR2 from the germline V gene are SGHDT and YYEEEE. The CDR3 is CASGRDSRGYTF. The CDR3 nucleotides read TGTGCCAGCGGGAGGGATAGTCGGGGCTACACCTTC.

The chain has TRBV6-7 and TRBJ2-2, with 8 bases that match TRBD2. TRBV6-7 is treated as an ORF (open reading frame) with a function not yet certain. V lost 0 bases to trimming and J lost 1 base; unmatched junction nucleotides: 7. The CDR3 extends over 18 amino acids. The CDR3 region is CASSYSGFSGVNTGELFF. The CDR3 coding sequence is TGTGCCAGCAGTTACTCCGGGTTTAGCGGGGTGAACACCGGGGAGCTGTTTTTT.

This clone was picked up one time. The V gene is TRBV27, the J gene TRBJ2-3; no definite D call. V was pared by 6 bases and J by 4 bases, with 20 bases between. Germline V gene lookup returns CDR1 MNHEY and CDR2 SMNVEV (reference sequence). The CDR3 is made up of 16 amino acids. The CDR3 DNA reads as TGTGCCAGCAGAAACAAGGCCCACCTTGGCGCAGATACGCAGTATTTT. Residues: CASRNKAHLGADTQYF.

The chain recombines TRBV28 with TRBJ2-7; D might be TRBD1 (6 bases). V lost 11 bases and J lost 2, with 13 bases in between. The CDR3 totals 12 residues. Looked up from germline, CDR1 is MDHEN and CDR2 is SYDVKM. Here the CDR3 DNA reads TGTGCCTCTTCCGACAGGCCCTACGAGCAGTACTTC. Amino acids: CASSDRPYEQYF.

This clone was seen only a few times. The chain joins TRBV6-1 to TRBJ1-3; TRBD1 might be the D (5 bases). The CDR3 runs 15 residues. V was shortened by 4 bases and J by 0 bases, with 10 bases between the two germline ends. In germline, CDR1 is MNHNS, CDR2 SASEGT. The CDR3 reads CASSGGPISGNTIYF. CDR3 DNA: TGTGCCAGCAGTGGGGGACCGATCTCTGGAAACACCATATATTTT.

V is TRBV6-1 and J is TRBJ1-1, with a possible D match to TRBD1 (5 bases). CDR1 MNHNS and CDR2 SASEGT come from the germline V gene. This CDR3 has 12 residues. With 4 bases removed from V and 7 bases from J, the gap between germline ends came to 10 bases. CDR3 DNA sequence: TGTGCCAGCAGTGCCCGGGGCTTTGAAGCTTTCTTT. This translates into CASSARGFEAFF.

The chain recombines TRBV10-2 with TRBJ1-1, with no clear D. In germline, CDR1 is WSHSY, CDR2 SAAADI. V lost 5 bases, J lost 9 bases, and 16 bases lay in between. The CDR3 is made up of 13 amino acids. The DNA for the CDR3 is TGCGCCAGCAGTTTTGACGGAATGACCCAAGCTTTCTTT. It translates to CASSFDGMTQAFF.

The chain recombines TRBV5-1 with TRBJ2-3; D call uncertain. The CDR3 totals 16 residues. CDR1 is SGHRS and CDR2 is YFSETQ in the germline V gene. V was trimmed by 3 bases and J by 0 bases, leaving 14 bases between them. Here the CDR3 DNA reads TGCGCCAGCAGCTCCCGTGTCGAGTCTAGCACAGATACGCAGTATTTT. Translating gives CASSSRVESSTDTQYF.

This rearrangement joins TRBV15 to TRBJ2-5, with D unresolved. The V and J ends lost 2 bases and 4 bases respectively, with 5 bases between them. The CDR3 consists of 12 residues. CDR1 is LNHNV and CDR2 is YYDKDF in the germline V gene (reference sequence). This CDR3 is CATSRRLETQYF. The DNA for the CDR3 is TGTGCCACCAGCAGACGTCTAGAGACCCAGTACTTC.

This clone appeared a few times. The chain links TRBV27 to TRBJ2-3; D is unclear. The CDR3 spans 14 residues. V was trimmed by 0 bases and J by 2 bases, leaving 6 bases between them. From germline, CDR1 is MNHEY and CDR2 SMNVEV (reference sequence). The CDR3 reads CASSLSSPTDTQYF. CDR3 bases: TGTGCCAGCAGTTTATCATCCCCCACAGATACGCAGTATTTT.

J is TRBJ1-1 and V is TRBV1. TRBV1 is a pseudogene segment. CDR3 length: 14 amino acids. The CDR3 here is CTSNLSDRVTEAFF. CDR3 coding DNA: TGCACCAGCAACTTGAGTGATAGGGTCACTGAAGCTTTCTTT.

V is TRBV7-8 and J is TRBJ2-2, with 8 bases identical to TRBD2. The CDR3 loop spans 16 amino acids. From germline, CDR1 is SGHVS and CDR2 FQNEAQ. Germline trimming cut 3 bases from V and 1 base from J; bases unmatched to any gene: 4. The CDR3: CASSLFAGGNTGELFF. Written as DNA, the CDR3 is TGTGCCAGCAGCTTGTTCGCGGGAGGGAACACCGGGGAGCTGTTTTTT.

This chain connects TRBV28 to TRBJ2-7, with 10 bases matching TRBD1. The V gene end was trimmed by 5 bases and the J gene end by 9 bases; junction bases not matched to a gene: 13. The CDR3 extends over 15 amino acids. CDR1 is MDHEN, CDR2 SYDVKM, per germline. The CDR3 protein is CASSEETGGFYGQYF. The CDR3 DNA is TGTGCCAGCAGTGAGGAGACAGGGGGCTTCTATGGGCAGTACTTC. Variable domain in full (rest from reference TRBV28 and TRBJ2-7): DVKVTQSSRYLVKRTGEKVFLECVQDMDHENMFWYRQDPGLGLRLIYFSYDVKMKEKGDIPEGYSVSREKKERFSLILESASTNQTSMYLCASSEETGGFYGQYFGPGTRLTVT.

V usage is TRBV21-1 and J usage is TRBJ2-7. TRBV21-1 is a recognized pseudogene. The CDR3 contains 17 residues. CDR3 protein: CASSKDGTGPTIYEQYF. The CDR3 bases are TGTGCCAGCAGCAAAGACGGCACGGGACCGACGATTTACGAGCAGTACTTC.

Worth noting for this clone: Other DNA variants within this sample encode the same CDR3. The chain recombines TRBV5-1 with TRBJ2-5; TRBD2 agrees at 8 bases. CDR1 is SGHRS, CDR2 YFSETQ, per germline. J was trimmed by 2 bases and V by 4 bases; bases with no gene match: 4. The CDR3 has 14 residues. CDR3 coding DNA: TGCGCCAGCAGCACTGGACTAGCTCAAGAGACCCAGTACTTC. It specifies CASSTGLAQETQYF. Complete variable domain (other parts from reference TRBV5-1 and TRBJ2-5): KAGVTQTPRYLIKTRGQQVTLSCSPISGHRSVSWYQQTPGQGLQFLFEYFSETQRNKGNFPGRFSGRQFSNSRSEMNVSTLELGDSALYLCASSTGLAQETQYFGPGTRLLVL.

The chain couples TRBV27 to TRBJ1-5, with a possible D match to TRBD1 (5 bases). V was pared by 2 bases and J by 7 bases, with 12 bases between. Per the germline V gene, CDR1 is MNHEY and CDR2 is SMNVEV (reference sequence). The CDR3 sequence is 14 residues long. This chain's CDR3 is CASSLVRGGQPQHF. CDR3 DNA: TGTGCCAGCAGTTTAGTTAGGGGAGGACAGCCCCAGCATTTT.

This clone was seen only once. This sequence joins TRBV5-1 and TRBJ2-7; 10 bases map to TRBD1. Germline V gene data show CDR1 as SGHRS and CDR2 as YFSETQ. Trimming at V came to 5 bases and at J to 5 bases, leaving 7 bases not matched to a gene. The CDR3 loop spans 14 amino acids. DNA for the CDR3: TGCGCCAGCAGGCTTACCGGGACAGGGGACGAGCAGTACTTC. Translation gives CASRLTGTGDEQYF.

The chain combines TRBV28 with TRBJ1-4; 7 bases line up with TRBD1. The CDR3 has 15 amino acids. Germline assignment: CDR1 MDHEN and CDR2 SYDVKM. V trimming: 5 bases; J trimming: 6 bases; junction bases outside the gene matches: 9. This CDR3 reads CASSEQGIEDEKLFF. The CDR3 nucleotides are TGTGCCAGCAGTGAACAGGGGATAGAGGATGAAAAACTGTTTTTT.

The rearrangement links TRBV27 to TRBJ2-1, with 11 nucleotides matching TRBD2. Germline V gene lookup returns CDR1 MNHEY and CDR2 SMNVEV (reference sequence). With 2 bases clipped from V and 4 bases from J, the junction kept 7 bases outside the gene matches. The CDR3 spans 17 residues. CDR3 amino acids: CASSLGWGTSGYNEQFF. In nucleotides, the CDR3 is TGTGCCAGCAGTTTAGGATGGGGGACTAGCGGATACAATGAGCAGTTCTTC.

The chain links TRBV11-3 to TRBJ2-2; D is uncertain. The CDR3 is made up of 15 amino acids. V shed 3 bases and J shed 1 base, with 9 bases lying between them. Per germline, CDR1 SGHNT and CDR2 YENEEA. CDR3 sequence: CASSFVNLNTGELFF. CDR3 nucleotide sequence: TGTGCCAGCAGCTTCGTTAACTTGAACACCGGGGAGCTGTTTTTT. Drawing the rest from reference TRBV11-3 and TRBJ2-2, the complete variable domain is EAGVVQSPRYKIIEKKQPVAFWCNPISGHNTLYWYLQNLGQGPELLIRYENEEAVDDSQLPKDRFSAERLKGVDSTLKIQPAELGDSAVYLCASSFVNLNTGELFFGEGSRLTVL.

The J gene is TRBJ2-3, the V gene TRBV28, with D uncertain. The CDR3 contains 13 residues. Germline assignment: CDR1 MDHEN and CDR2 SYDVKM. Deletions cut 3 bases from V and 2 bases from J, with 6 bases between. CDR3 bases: TGTGCCAGCAGTTTTATAGACACAGATACGCAGTATTTT. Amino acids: CASSFIDTDTQYF.

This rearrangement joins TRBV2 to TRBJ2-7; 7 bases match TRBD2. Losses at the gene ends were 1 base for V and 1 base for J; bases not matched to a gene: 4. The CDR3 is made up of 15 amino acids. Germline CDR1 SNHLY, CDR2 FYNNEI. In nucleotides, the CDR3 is TGTGCCAGCAGTGAAGGGGCGGGAGAGTCCTACGAGCAGTACTTC. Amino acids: CASSEGAGESYEQYF.

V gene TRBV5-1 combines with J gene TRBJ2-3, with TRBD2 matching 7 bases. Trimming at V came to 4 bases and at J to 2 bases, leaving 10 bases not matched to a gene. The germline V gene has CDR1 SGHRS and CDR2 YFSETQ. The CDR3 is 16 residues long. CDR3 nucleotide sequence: TGCGCCAGCAGCCATGAGACGGGAGGCCTCACAGATACGCAGTATTTT. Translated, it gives CASSHETGGLTDTQYF.

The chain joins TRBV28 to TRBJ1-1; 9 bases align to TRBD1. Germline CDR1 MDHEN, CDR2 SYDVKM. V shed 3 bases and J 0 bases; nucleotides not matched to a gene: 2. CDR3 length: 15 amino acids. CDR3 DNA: TGTGCCAGCAGTTTGAGGACAGGGGTGAACACTGAAGCTTTCTTT. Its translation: CASSLRTGVNTEAFF.

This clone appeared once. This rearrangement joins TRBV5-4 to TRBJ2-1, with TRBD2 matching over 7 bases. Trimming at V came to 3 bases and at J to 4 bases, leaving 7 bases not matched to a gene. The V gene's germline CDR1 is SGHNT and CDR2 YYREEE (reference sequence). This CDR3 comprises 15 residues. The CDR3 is CASSSSTSPYNEQFF. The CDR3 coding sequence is TGTGCCAGCAGCTCCTCGACTAGCCCGTACAATGAGCAGTTCTTC.